What follows are 27 T cell receptor beta chains derived from one specimen sequenced in a study of OX40 agonist ivuxolimab in advanced cancers. Assay used: immunoSEQ multiplex PCR; TCRdb lists only in-frame clones, some missing. Here the sample spans some 19,000 clones, roughly 91% being singletons. Sequencing used CD4+ or CD8+ T cells sorted from blood, obtained in a trial of the OX40 agonist ivuxolimab. The receptors were gathered from an adult with an advanced solid tumor such as melanoma, head and neck, liver or kidney cancer.

This chain uses TRBV7-6 with TRBJ2-7, with 9 nucleotides matching TRBD1. This CDR3 is built from 15 residues. Trimming took 0 bases from V and 7 from J; bases not matched to a gene: 7. Per germline, CDR1 SGHVS and CDR2 FNYEAQ. In DNA form, the CDR3 reads TGTGCCAGCAGCTTAGCGCGGACAGGGGAATTTGAGCAGTACTTC. It yields the protein CASSLARTGEFEQYF. The whole variable domain, filled in from reference TRBV7-6 and TRBJ2-7, reads GAGVSQSPRYKVTKRGQDVALRCDPISGHVSLYWYRQALGQGPEFLTYFNYEAQQDKSGLPNDRFSAERPEGSISTLTIQRTEQRDSAMYRCASSLARTGEFEQYFGPGTRLTVT.

This chain connects TRBV4-1 to TRBJ1-5; D is uncertain. The V gene lost 0 bases and the J gene lost 8 bases, with 8 bases spanning the gap. Germline V gene data show CDR1 as MGHRA and CDR2 as YSYEKL. The CDR3 spans 13 residues. The CDR3 is CASSQDRREPQHF. CDR3 bases: TGCGCCAGCAGCCAAGATCGCCGGGAGCCCCAGCATTTT.

The rearrangement joins TRBV7-9 to TRBJ2-7; D is undetermined. From germline, CDR1 is SEHNR and CDR2 FQNEAQ (reference sequence). The V gene lost 0 bases and the J gene lost 0 bases, with 18 bases spanning the gap. The CDR3 is 18 residues long. This CDR3 is CASSLAWQREITSYEQYF. The CDR3 DNA reads as TGTGCCAGCAGCTTAGCGTGGCAGCGCGAAATCACCTCCTACGAGCAGTACTTC.

The chain links TRBV28 to TRBJ2-3; 13 bases fit TRBD2. V gave up 6 bases and J gave up 6 bases; unmatched junction bases: 6. The CDR3 length is 15 residues. Per germline, CDR1 MDHEN and CDR2 SYDVKM. CDR3 nucleotides: TGTGCCAGCAGAAGGACTAGCGGGAGAGGGGATACGCAGTATTTT. Its protein product is CASRRTSGRGDTQYF.

The chain has TRBV25-1 and TRBJ2-7, with TRBD2 as a possible D gene (7 bases). Trimming cost V 5 bases and J 7 bases, with 12 bases left between them. The CDR3 has 12 amino acids. Germline assignment: CDR1 MGHDK and CDR2 SYGVNS. The DNA for the CDR3 is TGTGCCAGCAGTCGGGGGGCACGGGAGCAGTACTTC. This sequence encodes CASSRGAREQYF.

The V and J genes are TRBV6-5 and TRBJ1-5; TRBD1 matches at 8 bases. The CDR3 covers 16 residues. Per germline, CDR1 MNHEY and CDR2 SVGAGI. The V and J ends lost 2 bases and 1 base, in that order; junction bases with no gene match: 4. CDR3: CASSYTGQGSNQPQHF. CDR3 DNA sequence: TGTGCCAGCAGTTACACCGGACAGGGCAGCAATCAGCCCCAGCATTTT.

V gene TRBV7-2 combines with J gene TRBJ2-1, with 7 bases fitting TRBD2. The junction had 11 bases not matched to a gene; V was cut back by 1 base and J by 8 bases. This CDR3 comprises 16 residues. CDR1 is SGHTA, CDR2 FQGNSA, per germline. The CDR3 loop is CASSLDPSGTTDEQFF. The DNA for the CDR3 is TGTGCCAGCAGCTTAGACCCTTCCGGGACTACCGATGAGCAGTTCTTC.

The rearrangement joins TRBV6-5 to TRBJ2-5; D is ambiguous. The germline gives CDR1 MNHEY, CDR2 SVGAGI. The CDR3 length is 14 residues. The V gene lost 2 bases and the J gene lost 5 bases, with 12 bases spanning the gap. The CDR3 coding sequence is TGTGCCAGCAGTTACAATTCTGGCTGGGAGACCCAGTACTTC. Translated: CASSYNSGWETQYF.

The CDR3 region has the DNA TGTGCCAGCAGTTTTGTCGGGAGCCACTACGAGCAGTACTTC. As protein: CASSFVGSHYEQYF. The V gene is TRBV27, the J gene TRBJ2-5, with TRBD2 as a possible D gene (6 bases). The J call may be mistaken, given a closer DNA end match to TRBJ2-7. This CDR3 has 14 amino acids. CDR1 and CDR2 (germline): MNHEY, SMNVEV (reference sequence).

The chain employs TRBV27 and TRBJ1-5, with D possibly being TRBD1 (5 bases). Deletions cut 2 bases from V and 0 bases from J, with 17 bases between. CDR1 is MNHEY and CDR2 is SMNVEV in the germline V gene (reference sequence). The CDR3 loop spans 18 amino acids. This CDR3 is CASSLRWGAGYSNQPQHF. The DNA of the CDR3 is TGTGCCAGCAGTTTACGATGGGGCGCGGGGTATAGCAATCAGCCCCAGCATTTT.

This chain uses TRBV4-1 with TRBJ2-1, with D hard to call. Per the germline V gene, CDR1 is MGHRA and CDR2 is YSYEKL. The V gene lost 0 bases and the J gene lost 0 bases, with 6 bases spanning the gap. The CDR3 is 15 residues long. The CDR3 reads CASSQDSSSYNEQFF. CDR3 DNA sequence: TGCGCCAGCAGCCAAGACAGTAGCTCCTACAATGAGCAGTTCTTC.

The chain recombines TRBV27 with TRBJ2-1; 10 positions match TRBD2. Per germline, CDR1 MNHEY and CDR2 SMNVEV (reference sequence). Trimming removed 2 bases from V and 7 bases from J; junction bases left unmatched: 2. This CDR3 is built from 14 residues. The CDR3 sequence is CASSLSGRGNEQFF. The CDR3 coding sequence is TGTGCCAGCAGTTTAAGCGGGAGGGGTAATGAGCAGTTCTTC.

The rearrangement links TRBV5-6 to TRBJ1-1; D is possibly TRBD1 (6 bases). CDR1 is SGHDT, CDR2 YYEEEE, per germline. The CDR3 covers 15 residues. Trimming pared 2 bases from V and 0 bases from J, leaving 11 bases between. The chain's CDR3 is CASSLGGGMNTEAFF. The CDR3 DNA reads TGTGCCAGCAGCTTAGGTGGGGGCATGAACACTGAAGCTTTCTTT.

The chain employs TRBV11-1 and TRBJ2-3; D is unresolved. CDR3 length: 15 residues. Looked up from germline, CDR1 is SGHAT and CDR2 is FQDESV (reference sequence). V was shortened by 5 bases and J by 2 bases, with 14 bases between the two germline ends. This CDR3 reads CASSLLFGSTDTQYF. The CDR3 DNA is TGTGCCAGCAGCCTACTCTTCGGATCCACAGATACGCAGTATTTT.

On this clone: One base away lies a much larger clone, so this may be a sequencing read error. The sample contains more than one DNA sequence encoding this CDR3. The V and J genes are TRBV4-3 and TRBJ2-7, with 7 bases aligning to TRBD2. Germline CDR1 reads LGHNA; CDR2 reads YSLEER. The CDR3 is 15 residues long. Here the CDR3 reads CASSQGGGTSYEQYF. The CDR3 DNA reads TGCGCCAGCAGCCAAGGGGGGGGAACATCCTACGAGCAGTATTTC.

The chain recombines TRBV6-7 with TRBJ2-1; D is undetermined. TRBV6-7 is treated as an ORF (open reading frame) with a function not yet certain. V was clipped by 7 bases and J by 7 bases, with 20 bases between them. CDR3 length equals 15 residues. CDR3 DNA sequence: TGTGCCAGCAAACCGCCGGCGGCCGAAGGGAATGAGCAGTTCTTC. Translating gives CASKPPAAEGNEQFF.

The V and J genes are TRBV27 and TRBJ1-5, with D perhaps TRBD1 (6 bases). The ends were cut back, 1 base at V and 6 bases at J, with 16 bases in the middle. Germline CDR1 and CDR2: MNHEY and SMNVEV (reference sequence). The CDR3 runs to 16 residues. In nucleotides, the CDR3 is TGTGCCAGCAGTTTATGGGTCCCACAGGGAGGTCAGCCCCAGCATTTT. Encoded protein: CASSLWVPQGGQPQHF.

This clone was seen a single time. This chain uses TRBV19 with TRBJ2-1, with TRBD2 matching over 7 bases. Trimming removed 6 bases from V and 2 bases from J; junction bases left unmatched: 4. The germline V gene encodes CDR1 LNHDA and CDR2 SQIVND (reference sequence). This CDR3 is built from 14 residues. The CDR3 nucleotides are TGTGCCAGTAGGGGGGAGGGCCCCTACAATGAGCAGTTCTTC. Its translation: CASRGEGPYNEQFF.

V and J are TRBV19 and TRBJ2-1; 9 bases align to TRBD2. The length of the CDR3 is 18 residues. V was pared by 7 bases and J by 0 bases, with 13 bases of the junction left unmatched. The V gene's germline CDR1 is LNHDA and CDR2 SQIVND (reference sequence). The CDR3 DNA reads as TGTGCCAGTACCACAACTAGCGGGTATAAGAGCTCCTACAATGAGCAGTTCTTC. The encoded protein is CASTTTSGYKSSYNEQFF.

V gene TRBV29-1 combines with J gene TRBJ2-1, with D perhaps being TRBD1 or TRBD2 (6 bases each). This CDR3 is 16 amino acids long. Trimming stripped 8 bases from V and 8 bases from J, with 28 bases between. CDR1 and CDR2 (germline): SQVTM, ANQGSEA. CDR3 region: CSLLRGGEGGIDEQFF. Here the CDR3 DNA reads TGCAGCCTTCTAAGGGGCGGGGAAGGGGGGATCGATGAGCAGTTCTTC.

The table lists this clone with a few counts. The chain couples TRBV5-4 to TRBJ2-1; D may be TRBD1 (7 bases). The V end was cut by 7 bases, the J end by 0 bases, with 8 bases between. The germline V gene encodes CDR1 SGHNT and CDR2 YYREEE (reference sequence). CDR3 length: 13 amino acids. CDR3: CASQGGSYNEQFF. CDR3 DNA sequence: TGTGCCAGCCAGGGGGGCTCCTACAATGAGCAGTTCTTC.

The chain employs TRBV5-4 and TRBJ2-1; D is ambiguous. Per the germline V gene, CDR1 is SGHNT and CDR2 is YYREEE (reference sequence). The CDR3 contains 10 residues. V lost 10 bases and J 6 bases, leaving 8 bases between the germline ends. As DNA, the CDR3 is TGTGCCTTTCAAAGCAATGAGCAGTTCTTC. Translating gives CAFQSNEQFF.

The CDR3 region has the DNA TGTGCCAGCAGTGGCGAGGAGTACCAAGAGACCCAGTACTTC. Protein sequence: CASSGEEYQETQYF. The J gene is TRBJ2-5, the V gene TRBV2; D unresolved. In germline, CDR1 is SNHLY, CDR2 FYNNEI. The CDR3 extends over 14 amino acids. The ends were cut back, 4 bases at V and 0 bases at J, with 9 bases in the middle.

The CDR3 sequence is CASRGGRNTGELFF. CDR3 nucleotide sequence: TGCGCCAGTAGGGGGGGGAGGAACACCGGGGAGCTGTTTTTT. J is TRBJ2-2 and V is TRBV4-3; D perhaps matches TRBD2 (7 bases). Germline V gene sequence: CDR1 LGHNA, CDR2 YSLEER. Trimming shortened V by 9 bases and J by 1 base, and 12 bases separated the two germline ends. CDR3 length: 14 amino acids.

The rearrangement links TRBV4-2 to TRBJ2-7; the match to TRBD2 covers 9 bases. The V segment lost 5 bases and the J segment 0 bases; nucleotides outside the gene matches: 8. CDR3 length equals 16 residues. Germline V gene data show CDR1 as LGHNA and CDR2 as YNFKEQ. The CDR3 DNA reads as TGTGCCAGCAGCACCCGGACTAGCGCAAGCTCCTACGAGCAGTACTTC. It translates to CASSTRTSASSYEQYF.

In DNA form, the CDR3 reads TGTGCCAGCAGTTTAAAGGGGGAGGGGACATACGAGCAGTACTTC. Translated, it gives CASSLKGEGTYEQYF. The rearrangement links TRBV27 to TRBJ2-7, with D perhaps TRBD2 (7 bases). Germline CDR1 and CDR2: MNHEY and SMNVEV (reference sequence). The CDR3 length is 15 residues. Trimming left V 2 bases short and J 4 bases short, with 15 bases between.

The chain is built from TRBV7-9 and TRBJ2-2; a possible D gene is TRBD2 (5 bases). Germline V gene sequence: CDR1 SEHNR, CDR2 FQNEAQ (reference sequence). Between the trimmed V and J ends, which lost 2 bases and 5 bases, there was a span of 18 bases. The CDR3 consists of 17 residues. The CDR3 nucleotides are TGTGCCAGCAGCTTACGGGAATCGGGGTTAGAGACCGGGGAGCTGTTTTTT. Its translation is CASSLRESGLETGELFF.